This TCR beta chain appears in the sequencing data of a study of blood T cell repertoires in COVID-19. Sequencing was performed with immunoSEQ multiplex PCR; in TCRdb, only in-frame clones are kept and a portion is missing. The data show about 41,000 clones, approximately 90% seen once. In germline, CDR1 is KGHDR, CDR2 SFDVKD. Trimming cost V 1 base and J 4 bases, with 7 bases left between them. There are 13 residues in the CDR3. This chain joins TRBV24-1 and TRBJ2-7, with a possible D match to TRBD2 (5 bases). Specimen: peripheral blood. This clonotype was obtained from a human donor in a cohort sampled during active COVID-19. The CDR3: CATSDFRGYEQYF. The CDR3, as DNA: TGTGCCACCAGTGATTTCCGAGGGTACGAGCAGTACTTC.